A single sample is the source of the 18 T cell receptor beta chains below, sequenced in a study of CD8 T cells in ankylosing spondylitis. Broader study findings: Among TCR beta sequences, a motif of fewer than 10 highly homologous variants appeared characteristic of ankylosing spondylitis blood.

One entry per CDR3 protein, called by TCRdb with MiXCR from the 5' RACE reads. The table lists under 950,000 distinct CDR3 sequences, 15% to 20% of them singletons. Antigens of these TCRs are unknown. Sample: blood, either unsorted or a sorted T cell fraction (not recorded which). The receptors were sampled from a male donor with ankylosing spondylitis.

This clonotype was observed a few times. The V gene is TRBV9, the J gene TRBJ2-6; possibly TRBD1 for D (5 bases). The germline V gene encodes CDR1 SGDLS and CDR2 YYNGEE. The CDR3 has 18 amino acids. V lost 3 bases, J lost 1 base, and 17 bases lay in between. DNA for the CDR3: TGTGCCAGCAGCGACCGACAGAGAATGGGGTCTGGGGCCAACGTCCTGACTTTC. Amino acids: CASSDRQRMGSGANVLTF.

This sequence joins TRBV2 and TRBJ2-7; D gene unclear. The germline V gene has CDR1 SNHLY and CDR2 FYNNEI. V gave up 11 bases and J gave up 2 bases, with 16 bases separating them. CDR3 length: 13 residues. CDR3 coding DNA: TGTGCCGTCCTCCCGGAGATGACCTACGAGCAGTACTTC. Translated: CAVLPEMTYEQYF.

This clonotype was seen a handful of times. The CDR3 region has the DNA TGTGCCAGCAGCGTAGTGGACGGCACAGATACGCAGTATTTT. Residues: CASSVVDGTDTQYF. This chain uses TRBV9 with TRBJ2-3, with no clear D. The CDR3 is made up of 14 amino acids. The V end was cut by 0 bases, the J end by 1 base, with 6 bases between. Germline loops: CDR1 SGDLS, CDR2 YYNGEE.

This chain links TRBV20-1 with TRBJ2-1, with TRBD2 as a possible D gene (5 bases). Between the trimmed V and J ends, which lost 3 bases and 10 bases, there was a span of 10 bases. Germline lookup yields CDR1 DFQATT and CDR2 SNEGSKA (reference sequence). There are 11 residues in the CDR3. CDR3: CSARREWEQFF. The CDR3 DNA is TGCAGTGCTAGGAGGGAGTGGGAGCAGTTCTTC.

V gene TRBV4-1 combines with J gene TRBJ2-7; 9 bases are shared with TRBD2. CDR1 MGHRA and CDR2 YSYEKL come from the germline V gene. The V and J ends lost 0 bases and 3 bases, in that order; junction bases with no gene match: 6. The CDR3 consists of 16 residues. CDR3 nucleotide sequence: TGCGCCAGCAGCCAAGATTCTAGCGGGAAGGGCTACGAGCAGTACTTC. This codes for CASSQDSSGKGYEQYF.

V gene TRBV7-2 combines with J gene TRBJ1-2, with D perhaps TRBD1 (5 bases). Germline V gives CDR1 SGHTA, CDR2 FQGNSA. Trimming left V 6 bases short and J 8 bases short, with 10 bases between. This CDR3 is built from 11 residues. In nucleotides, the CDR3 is TGTGCCAGCAGGTCGGGGCCGGGCTACACCTTC. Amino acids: CASRSGPGYTF.

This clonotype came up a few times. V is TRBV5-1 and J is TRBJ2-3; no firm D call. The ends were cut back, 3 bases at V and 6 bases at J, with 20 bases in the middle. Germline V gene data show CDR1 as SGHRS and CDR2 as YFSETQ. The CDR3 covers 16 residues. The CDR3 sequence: CASSSGTLLLGDTQYF. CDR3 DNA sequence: TGCGCCAGCAGCTCCGGCACACTGCTTCTGGGGGATACGCAGTATTTT.

The CDR3 loop reads CASCQVPLYEQFF. The CDR3 DNA sequence: TGTGCCAGCTGCCAGGTTCCTCTCTATGAGCAGTTCTTC. The chain carries TRBV7-2 and TRBJ2-1, with unresolved D. The V gene lost 8 bases and the J gene lost 8 bases, with 16 bases spanning the gap. The CDR3 runs 13 residues. Germline CDR1 is SGHTA and CDR2 is FQGNSA.

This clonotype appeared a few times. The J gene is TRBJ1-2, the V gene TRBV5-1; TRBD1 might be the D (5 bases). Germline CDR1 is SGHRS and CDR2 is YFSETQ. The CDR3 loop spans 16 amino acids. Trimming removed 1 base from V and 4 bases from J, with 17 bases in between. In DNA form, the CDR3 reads TGCGCCAGCAGCTTGTTTAGCTGGGACTATAGCTATGGCTACACCTTC. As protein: CASSLFSWDYSYGYTF.

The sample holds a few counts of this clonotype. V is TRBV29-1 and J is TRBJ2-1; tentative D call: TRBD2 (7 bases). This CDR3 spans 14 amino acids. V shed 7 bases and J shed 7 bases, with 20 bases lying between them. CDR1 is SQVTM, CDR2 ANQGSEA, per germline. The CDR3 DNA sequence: TGCAGCGCCAAAGTGGGGGGCGGGGGTAATGAGCAGTTCTTC. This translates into CSAKVGGGGNEQFF.

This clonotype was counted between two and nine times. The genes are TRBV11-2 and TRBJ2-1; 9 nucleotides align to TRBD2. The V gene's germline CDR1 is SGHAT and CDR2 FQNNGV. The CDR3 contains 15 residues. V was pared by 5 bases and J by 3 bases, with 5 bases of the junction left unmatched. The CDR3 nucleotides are TGTGCCAGCAGCATAGCGGGGGCCAACTACAATGAGCAGTTCTTC. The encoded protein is CASSIAGANYNEQFF.

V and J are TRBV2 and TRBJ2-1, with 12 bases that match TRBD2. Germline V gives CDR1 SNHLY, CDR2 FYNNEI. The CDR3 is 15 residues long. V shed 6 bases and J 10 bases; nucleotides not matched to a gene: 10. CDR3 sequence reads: CASSIKLAGGGEQFF. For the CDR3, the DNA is TGTGCCAGCAGCATCAAACTAGCGGGGGGAGGCGAGCAGTTCTTC.

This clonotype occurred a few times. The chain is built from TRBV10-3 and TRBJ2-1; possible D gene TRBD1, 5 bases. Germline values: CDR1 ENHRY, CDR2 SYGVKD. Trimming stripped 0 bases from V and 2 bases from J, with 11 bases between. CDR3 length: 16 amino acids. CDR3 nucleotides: TGTGCCATCAGTGAGTCTGGGCAGGGTCCCTACAATGAGCAGTTCTTC. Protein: CAISESGQGPYNEQFF.

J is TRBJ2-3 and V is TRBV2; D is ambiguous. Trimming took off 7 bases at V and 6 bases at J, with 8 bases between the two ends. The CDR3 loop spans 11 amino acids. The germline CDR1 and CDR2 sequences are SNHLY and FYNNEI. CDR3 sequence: CASTPVDTQYF. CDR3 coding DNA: TGTGCCAGCACCCCTGTTGATACGCAGTATTTT.

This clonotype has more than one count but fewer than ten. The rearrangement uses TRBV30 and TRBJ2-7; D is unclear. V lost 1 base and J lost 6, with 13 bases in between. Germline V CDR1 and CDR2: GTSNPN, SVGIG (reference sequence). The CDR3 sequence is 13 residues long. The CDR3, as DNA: TGTGCCTGGAGTGCAACTTTCCCCGTCGAGCAGTACTTC. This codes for CAWSATFPVEQYF.

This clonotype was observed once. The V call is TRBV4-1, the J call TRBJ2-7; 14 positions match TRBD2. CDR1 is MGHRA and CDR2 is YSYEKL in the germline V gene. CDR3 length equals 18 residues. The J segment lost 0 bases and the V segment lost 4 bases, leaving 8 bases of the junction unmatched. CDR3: CASSPGTSGGVSSYEQYF. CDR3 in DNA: TGCGCCAGCAGCCCCGGGACTAGCGGGGGCGTTAGCTCCTACGAGCAGTACTTC.

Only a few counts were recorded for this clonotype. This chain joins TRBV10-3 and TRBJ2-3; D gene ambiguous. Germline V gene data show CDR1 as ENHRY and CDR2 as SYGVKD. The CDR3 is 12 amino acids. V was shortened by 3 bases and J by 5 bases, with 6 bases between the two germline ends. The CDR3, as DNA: TGTGCCATCAGTGACGAGGTAGATACGCAGTATTTT. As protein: CAISDEVDTQYF.

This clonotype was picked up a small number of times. CDR3 protein: CSARGATAGNQPQHF. CDR3 nucleotides: TGCAGTGCTAGAGGTGCGACAGCCGGAAATCAGCCCCAGCATTTT. The rearrangement uses TRBV20-1 and TRBJ1-5; TRBD1 might be the D (5 bases). V was trimmed by 1 base and J by 4 bases, leaving 14 bases between them. This CDR3 is built from 15 residues. Germline CDR1 DFQATT, CDR2 SNEGSKA (reference sequence).